These 19 T cell receptor beta chains were all obtained from the same sample, sequenced in a study of T cells after yellow fever vaccination. TCRdb re-analysed the 5' RACE reads in MiXCR, keeping a single row per CDR3 protein. The repertoire consists of some 300,000 distinct CDR3 sequences, with approximately 8% occurring once and the leading ten covering around 3.5%. This specimen was CD4+ T cells sorted from PBMCs, taken 5 days after the yellow fever booster vaccination. The receptors were gathered from a man aged 18 to 29 who received the YFV17D yellow fever vaccine.

This clonotype appeared many times. The V gene is TRBV3-1, the J gene TRBJ1-6; D uncertain. V lost 2 bases, J lost 6 bases, and 8 bases lay in between. CDR3 size: 14 residues. CDR1 and CDR2 (germline): LGHDT, YNNKEL (reference sequence). CDR3 in DNA: TGTGCCAGCAGCCAAATGACGGGTAATTCACCCCTCCACTTT. It yields the protein CASSQMTGNSPLHF.

This clonotype was detected only a few times. V gene TRBV24-1 combines with J gene TRBJ1-2; D is perhaps TRBD1 (6 bases). Per the germline V gene, CDR1 is KGHDR and CDR2 is SFDVKD. V was trimmed by 1 base and J by 4 bases, leaving 15 bases between them. The CDR3 totals 16 residues. CDR3 in DNA: TGTGCCACCAGTGATTTTCCCCGGACAGCCTTCTATGGCTACACCTTC. Protein sequence: CATSDFPRTAFYGYTF.

The rearrangement links TRBV6-5 to TRBJ2-7, with D possibly matching TRBD2 (6 bases). V gave up 4 bases and J gave up 5 bases, with 18 bases separating them. CDR3 size: 15 residues. Germline CDR1 is MNHEY and CDR2 is SVGAGI. The CDR3 loop is CASSCEEGLSHEQYV. The CDR3 DNA reads TGTGCCAGCAGTTGTGAGGAGGGGTTGTCCCACGAGCAGTACGTC.

At least ten counts were recorded for this clonotype. This rearrangement joins TRBV6-5 to TRBJ2-2; no clear D gene. Germline V gives CDR1 MNHEY, CDR2 SVGAGI. This CDR3 is built from 13 residues. The V and J ends lost 6 bases and 6 bases respectively, with 11 bases between them. CDR3 DNA: TGTGCCAGCAGGTCGGGTGGAGCCGGGGAGCTGTTTTTT. The encoded protein is CASRSGGAGELFF.

Ten or more counts support this clonotype. This rearrangement joins TRBV7-2 to TRBJ2-4, with TRBD2 as a possible D gene (5 bases). The V end was cut by 2 bases, the J end by 0 bases, with 20 bases between. CDR1 and CDR2 (germline): SGHTA, FQGNSA. CDR3 size: 19 residues. The CDR3 nucleotides are TGTGCCAGCAGCTTATTTATCGGGGAGCGACGACTAGCCAAAAACATTCAGTACTTC. This codes for CASSLFIGERRLAKNIQYF.

This clonotype was detected ten times or more. The chain couples TRBV3-1 to TRBJ1-2, with 11 bases aligning to TRBD1. The J segment lost 4 bases and the V segment lost 0 bases, leaving 7 bases of the junction unmatched. Germline values: CDR1 LGHDT, CDR2 YNNKEL (reference sequence). The CDR3 sequence is 17 residues long. The DNA of the CDR3 is TGTGCCAGCAGCCAAGATCCCCGGACAGGGGGCTTCTATGGCTACACCTTC. It specifies CASSQDPRTGGFYGYTF.

This chain connects TRBV5-1 to TRBJ2-1; no clear D gene. CDR1 is SGHRS and CDR2 is YFSETQ in the germline V gene. The CDR3 loop spans 12 amino acids. V was clipped by 5 bases and J by 6 bases, with 9 bases between them. CDR3 sequence (DNA): TGCGCCAGCAGTCCCGACCTCAATGAGCAGTTCTTC. Protein sequence: CASSPDLNEQFF.

The sample holds a few counts of this clonotype. This chain uses TRBV4-3 with TRBJ2-7; perhaps TRBD2 as D (6 bases). Germline lookup yields CDR1 LGHNA and CDR2 YSLEER. The CDR3 covers 15 residues. V was clipped by 0 bases and J by 3 bases, with 12 bases between them. The DNA for the CDR3 is TGCGCCAGCAGCCAAGACTACGTGGACTACTACGAGCAGTACTTC. The encoded protein is CASSQDYVDYYEQYF.

The chain is built from TRBV7-9 and TRBJ1-1; D ambiguous. CDR3 length: 13 residues. The V end was cut by 1 base, the J end by 3 bases, with 6 bases between. CDR1 is SEHNR and CDR2 is FQNEAQ in the germline V gene (reference sequence). CDR3 region: CASSLDGDTEAFF. For the CDR3, the DNA is TGTGCCAGCAGCTTAGATGGGGACACTGAAGCTTTCTTT.

This clonotype has more than one count but fewer than ten. The gene calls are TRBV20-1 and TRBJ1-5; D unclear. Trimming took off 3 bases at V and 8 bases at J, with 14 bases between the two ends. Germline CDR1 and CDR2: DFQATT and SNEGSKA (reference sequence). The CDR3 sequence is 13 residues long. As DNA, the CDR3 is TGCAGTGCTAGCATGCTTGACGAGGAGCCCCAGCATTTT. It encodes CSASMLDEEPQHF.

The chain is built from TRBV7-2 and TRBJ2-3; 14 bases align to TRBD2. Germline V gene lookup returns CDR1 SGHTA and CDR2 FQGNSA. This CDR3 is built from 17 residues. With V trimmed by 5 bases and J by 1 base, 5 bases remained unmatched. Here the CDR3 reads CASSTRTSGGRTDTQYF. CDR3 sequence (DNA): TGTGCCAGCAGCACCCGGACTAGCGGGGGGCGCACAGATACGCAGTATTTT.

The chain links TRBV18 to TRBJ2-7, with D possibly called TRBD1 or TRBD2 (5 bases each). From germline, CDR1 is KGHSH and CDR2 LQKENI. V was cut by 3 bases and J by 2 bases, with 8 bases left in between. The length of the CDR3 is 13 residues. The CDR3 DNA reads as TGTGCCAGCTCACCCCAGGGACCCTACGAGCAGTACGTC. This gives the protein CASSPQGPYEQYV.

This clonotype came up many times. The V and J genes are TRBV5-8 and TRBJ2-7, with D possibly TRBD1 on 6 matching bases. This CDR3 has 15 amino acids. CDR1 and CDR2 (germline): SGHTS, YDEGEE. Trimming shortened V by 5 bases and J by 4 bases, and 19 bases separated the two germline ends. CDR3 region: CASRPGVGALYEQYF. CDR3 bases: TGTGCCAGCAGACCAGGGGTCGGGGCTTTGTACGAGCAGTACTTC. Full variable domain (remainder filled in from reference TRBV5-8 and TRBJ2-7): EAGVTQSPTHLIKTRGQQATLRCSPISGHTSVYWYQQALGLGLQFLLWYDEGEERNRGNFPPRFSGRQFPNYSSELNVNALELEDSALYLCASRPGVGALYEQYFGPGTRLTVT.

This clonotype was counted a few times. The rearrangement uses TRBV21-1 and TRBJ1-5; no DNA check was done on the table's D call, TRBD1. TRBV21-1 is described as a pseudogene. There are 16 residues in the CDR3. CDR3 protein: CATDREDSNSNQPQHF. Here the CDR3 DNA reads TGTGCCACCGACCGGGAAGACAGTAATAGCAATCAGCCCCAGCATTTT.

As for this clonotype: This clone may be a read error of a much larger clone one base away. The V and J genes are TRBV6-5 and TRBJ2-7, with 9 bases identical to TRBD1. Germline V lookup: CDR1 MNHEY, CDR2 SVGAGI. V shed 6 bases and J 2 bases; nucleotides not matched to a gene: 2. This CDR3 has 13 residues. This CDR3 is CASSRTGAYEQYF. The CDR3 bases are TGTGCCAGCAGCCGGACAGGGGCCTACGAGCAGTACTTC.

This chain uses TRBV4-1 with TRBJ2-3, with D possibly being TRBD1 (5 bases). The CDR3 is 15 residues long. CDR1 and CDR2 from the germline V gene are MGHRA and YSYEKL. Trimming pared 0 bases from V and 8 bases from J, leaving 15 bases between. The CDR3 DNA reads as TGCGCCAGCAGCCAAGATCTAGGTCAAAGGGGTACGCAGTATTTT. Its translation is CASSQDLGQRGTQYF.

This clonotype was observed a few times. The CDR3 spells CASSLNRGNEQFF. CDR3 DNA sequence: TGTGCCAGCAGTCTGAACAGGGGTAATGAGCAGTTCTTC. The chain uses TRBV12-3 or TRBV12-4 and TRBJ2-1; 7 bases are shared with TRBD1. The V gene end was trimmed by 5 bases and the J gene end by 7 bases; junction bases not matched to a gene: 5. This CDR3 spans 13 amino acids.

This chain uses TRBV7-6 with TRBJ1-6; D ambiguous. The CDR3 contains 14 residues. From germline, CDR1 is SGHVS and CDR2 FNYEAQ. V dropped 5 bases and J dropped 5 bases, with 10 bases sitting between them. The CDR3 sequence is CASSPPGHNSPLHF. As DNA, the CDR3 is TGTGCCAGCAGCCCTCCGGGCCATAATTCACCCCTCCACTTT.

The table lists this clonotype with a few counts. The V and J genes are TRBV19 and TRBJ2-2; D gene ambiguous. Trimming took 2 bases from V and 1 from J, leaving 11 bases between them. CDR3 length equals 16 residues. The V gene's germline CDR1 is LNHDA and CDR2 SQIVND (reference sequence). The CDR3 region is CASSIFGLGNTGELFF. The CDR3 coding sequence is TGTGCCAGTAGTATATTCGGATTGGGGAACACCGGGGAGCTGTTTTTT.